The 25 T cell receptor beta chains in this list originate from one sample, sequenced in a study of T cell repertoires in cytomegalovirus infection. TCRdb reprocessed the reads via MiXCR and lists one record per CDR3 protein. The data contain nearly 650,000 distinct CDR3 sequences, 20% to 25% of them singletons. The sample comprised CD8+ T cells from PBMCs. All receptors derive from a human donor in good health (CMV status not recorded). Some clones in this sample may be carry-over from other donors' samples.

This clonotype occurred many times. The J gene is TRBJ1-1, the V gene TRBV7-3; the D is unclear. Trimming removed 0 bases from V and 0 bases from J, with 14 bases in between. The germline V gene encodes CDR1 SGHTA and CDR2 FQGTGA. The CDR3 loop spans 17 amino acids. CDR3 amino acids: CASSLTGSGTLNTEAFF. In nucleotides, the CDR3 is TGTGCCAGCAGCTTAACGGGCTCGGGCACCCTGAACACTGAAGCTTTCTTT.

This clonotype was counted a few times. The rearrangement joins TRBV7-6 to TRBJ2-1; 8 nucleotides agree with TRBD2. After removal of 4 bases from V and 1 base from J, the junction contained 3 bases not matched to a gene. Germline V gives CDR1 SGHVS, CDR2 FNYEAQ. The CDR3 spans 15 residues. DNA of the CDR3: TGTGCCAGCAGCTATCTAGCGGGTTCCTACAATGAGCAGTTCTTC. Translation: CASSYLAGSYNEQFF.

The J gene is TRBJ1-5, the V gene TRBV19; D gene unclear. V was clipped by 8 bases and J by 4 bases, with 12 bases between them. The CDR3 runs to 13 residues. The germline V gene encodes CDR1 LNHDA and CDR2 SQIVND (reference sequence). DNA for the CDR3: TGTGCCAGTCGAACCCGGGAGAATCAGCCCCAGCATTTT. It encodes CASRTRENQPQHF.

This clonotype showed up many times. The rearrangement links TRBV7-8 to TRBJ2-5; 8 bases line up with TRBD2. After removal of 1 base from V and 4 bases from J, the junction contained 5 bases not matched to a gene. Per germline, CDR1 SGHVS and CDR2 FQNEAQ. CDR3 length: 15 residues. DNA for the CDR3: TGTGCCAGCAGCTTAGTGGCGGGGGGATCAGAGACCCAGTACTTC. Its protein is CASSLVAGGSETQYF.

This clonotype was recorded many times. The chain has TRBV7-9 and TRBJ1-6, with a tentative D call TRBD1 (6 bases). Germline lookup yields CDR1 SEHNR and CDR2 FQNEAQ (reference sequence). This CDR3 has 15 residues. The V end was cut by 0 bases, the J end by 10 bases, with 13 bases between. CDR3 residues: CASSLAGGLESPLHF. DNA for the CDR3: TGTGCCAGCAGCTTAGCGGGGGGCCTCGAGTCACCCCTCCACTTT.

This clonotype was picked up many times. The chain combines TRBV7-6 with TRBJ1-2; D might be TRBD1 (6 bases). The ends were cut back, 4 bases at V and 8 bases at J, with 17 bases in the middle. The CDR3 sequence is 14 residues long. CDR1 and CDR2 (germline): SGHVS, FNYEAQ. CDR3: CASSSGRGDEGYTF. The CDR3 DNA follows: TGTGCCAGCAGCTCCGGCAGGGGCGACGAGGGCTACACCTTC.

In regard to this clonotype: Its ends do not fully match the called genes, so a read error is possible. This chain connects TRBV12-3 or TRBV12-4 to TRBJ2-7; D remains unclear. The CDR3 is made up of 13 amino acids. The CDR3 is CANSLLGVYEQYF. CDR3 bases: TGTGCCAACAGTCTATTGGGTGTCTACGAGCAGTACTTC.

V is TRBV7-9 and J is TRBJ2-1, with a tentative D call TRBD1 (5 bases). This CDR3 region has 15 residues. The V end was cut by 1 base, the J end by 10 bases, with 17 bases between. Germline CDR1 is SEHNR and CDR2 is FQNEAQ (reference sequence). CDR3 nucleotide sequence: TGTGCCAGCAGCTTAGAAGGGAAAGGGGCGAAGGAGCAGTTCTTC. Protein product: CASSLEGKGAKEQFF.

The chain couples TRBV20-1 to TRBJ2-1; D remains ambiguous. V dropped 1 base and J dropped 9 bases, with 16 bases sitting between them. The CDR3 totals 14 residues. CDR1 DFQATT and CDR2 SNEGSKA come from the germline V gene (reference sequence). In nucleotides, the CDR3 is TGCAGTGCTAGAGTGGATATCGGGCCCCTTGAGCAGTTCTTC. This codes for CSARVDIGPLEQFF.

The chain links TRBV27 to TRBJ2-3; possibly TRBD1 for D (5 bases). The V end lost 6 bases, the J end lost 2 bases, and 15 bases lay between the germline ends. The CDR3 loop spans 15 amino acids. Germline V gives CDR1 MNHEY, CDR2 SMNVEV (reference sequence). CDR3 DNA sequence: TGTGCCAGCAGCCACAGGTTTCGGGTCACAGATACGCAGTATTTT. Encoded protein: CASSHRFRVTDTQYF.

The chain's CDR3 is CAISDSAGDTQYF. CDR3 nucleotide sequence: TGTGCCATCAGTGACTCGGCGGGAGATACGCAGTATTTT. The J gene is TRBJ2-3, the V gene TRBV10-3, with D possibly being TRBD2 (5 bases). Germline V CDR1 and CDR2: ENHRY, SYGVKD. V lost 3 bases and J 5 bases, leaving 9 bases between the germline ends. The CDR3 has 13 residues.

In DNA, the CDR3 is TGTGCCAGCAGCCGCCGGGACATGTTGAAACTGTTTTTT. Protein: CASSRRDMLKLFF. The chain couples TRBV7-9 to TRBJ1-4; maybe TRBD1 (6 bases). The V end was cut by 5 bases, the J end by 11 bases, with 15 bases between. This CDR3 is 13 amino acids long. Per germline, CDR1 SEHNR and CDR2 FQNEAQ (reference sequence).

At least ten counts were recorded for this clonotype. Here the CDR3 reads CASETAYTGELFF. CDR3 in DNA: TGTGCCAGCGAGACAGCTTACACCGGGGAGCTGTTTTTT. The V call is TRBV7-2, the J call TRBJ2-2, with D tentatively TRBD1 (5 bases). Germline loops: CDR1 SGHTA, CDR2 FQGNSA. V was clipped by 8 bases and J by 3 bases, with 10 bases between them. This CDR3 is 13 amino acids long.

Regarding this clonotype: The final CDR3 position lacks the conserved phenylalanine or tryptophan, pointing to a likely read error. CDR3: CASNTDTNTGELFL. DNA of the CDR3: TGTGCCAGTAATACGGACACCAACACCGGGGAGCTGTTTCTT. The rearrangement joins TRBV19 to TRBJ2-2; possible D gene TRBD1, 5 bases. The CDR3 extends over 14 amino acids. The germline V gene encodes CDR1 LNHDA and CDR2 SQIVND (reference sequence). The V end was cut by 7 bases, the J end by 2 bases, with 11 bases between.

The chain employs TRBV12-5 and TRBJ2-1; D is ambiguous. The V and J ends lost 0 bases and 8 bases respectively, with 17 bases between them. This CDR3 is 16 amino acids long. Germline lookup yields CDR1 LGHNT and CDR2 FRNRAP. The CDR3 region is CASGLVRSFGVDEQFF. The DNA for the CDR3 is TGTGCTAGTGGTTTGGTAAGGTCGTTCGGAGTCGATGAGCAGTTCTTC. The complete variable domain, with remaining parts taken from reference TRBV12-5 and TRBJ2-1, reads DARVTQTPRHKVTEMGQEVTMRCQPILGHNTVFWYRQTMMQGLELLAYFRNRAPLDDSGMPKDRFSAEMPDATLATLKIQPSEPRDSAVYFCASGLVRSFGVDEQFFGPGTRLTVL.

This sequence joins TRBV11-3 and TRBJ2-3; TRBD1 matches at 7 bases. The germline V gene has CDR1 SGHNT and CDR2 YENEEA. The V gene end was trimmed by 3 bases and the J gene end by 5 bases; junction bases not matched to a gene: 5. The CDR3 runs 14 residues. CDR3 amino acids: CASSLGQPLDTQYF. DNA for the CDR3: TGTGCCAGCAGCTTGGGACAGCCGTTAGATACGCAGTATTTT.

There are many counts of this clonotype. The V and J genes are TRBV7-6 and TRBJ2-5; possibly TRBD2 for D (6 bases). This CDR3 is built from 15 residues. Germline assignment: CDR1 SGHVS and CDR2 FNYEAQ. Trimming left V 1 base short and J 5 bases short, with 14 bases between. CDR3: CASSLGERTIETQYF. CDR3 sequence (DNA): TGTGCCAGCAGCTTAGGGGAGAGGACTATTGAGACCCAGTACTTC.

The chain recombines TRBV28 with TRBJ2-7; D is ambiguous. This CDR3 region has 13 residues. Germline-derived CDR1 and CDR2 are MDHEN and SYDVKM. The V end lost 4 bases, the J end lost 6 bases, and 13 bases lay between the germline ends. CDR3 nucleotide sequence: TGTGCCAGCAGTTCTGCCCGGCCCGGCGAGCAGTACGTC. Protein sequence: CASSSARPGEQYV.

The chain couples TRBV7-9 to TRBJ2-7; D may correspond to TRBD1 or TRBD2 (5 bases each). Germline V gene lookup returns CDR1 SEHNR and CDR2 FQNEAQ (reference sequence). Trimming cost V 1 base and J 4 bases, with 20 bases left between them. The CDR3 contains 17 residues. CDR3 protein: CASSLGGVGRVVYEQYV. For the CDR3, the DNA is TGTGCCAGCAGCTTAGGGGGAGTCGGCAGGGTAGTGTACGAGCAGTACGTC.

V gene TRBV6-2 or TRBV6-3 combines with J gene TRBJ2-1; maybe TRBD1 (6 bases). Trimming removed 5 bases from V and 6 bases from J, with 11 bases in between. Germline-derived CDR1 and CDR2 are MNHEY and SVGEGT. The CDR3 sequence is 13 residues long. The CDR3 nucleotides are TGTGCCAGCAGTAACCGGGACACCAATGAGCAGTTCTTC. Residues: CASSNRDTNEQFF.

This rearrangement joins TRBV28 to TRBJ1-4, with 7 nucleotides matching TRBD1. CDR1 and CDR2 (germline): MDHEN, SYDVKM. This CDR3 comprises 15 residues. With 4 bases clipped from V and 6 bases from J, the junction kept 8 bases outside the gene matches. This CDR3 is CASSSRGLSDEKLFF. CDR3 sequence (DNA): TGTGCCAGCAGTTCTAGGGGGCTTTCCGATGAAAAACTGTTTTTT. Combining the CDR3 with reference TRBV28 and TRBJ1-4 gives the whole variable domain DVKVTQSSRYLVKRTGEKVFLECVQDMDHENMFWYRQDPGLGLRLIYFSYDVKMKEKGDIPEGYSVSREKKERFSLILESASTNQTSMYLCASSSRGLSDEKLFFGSGTQLSVL.

The rearrangement joins TRBV7-9 to TRBJ1-4; TRBD1 aligns across 7 bases. Germline lookup yields CDR1 SEHNR and CDR2 FQNEAQ (reference sequence). V lost 5 bases, J lost 6 bases, and 9 bases stayed unmatched. CDR3 length: 15 amino acids. The CDR3 bases are TGTGCCAGCAGCGCACCCAGGGGGTTTGATGAAAAACTGTTTTTT. Translating it yields CASSAPRGFDEKLFF.

J is TRBJ2-3 and V is TRBV12-3 or TRBV12-4; 11 bases are a match to TRBD1. V trimming: 6 bases; J trimming: 4 bases; junction bases outside the gene matches: 6. The CDR3 runs 15 residues. CDR3 DNA: TGTGCCAGCAGGAAGCCGGGACAGGGGGCAGATACGCAGTATTTT. Its protein is CASRKPGQGADTQYF.

The sample holds a few counts of this clonotype. This chain joins TRBV28 and TRBJ1-5; D unclear. From germline, CDR1 is MDHEN and CDR2 SYDVKM. Deletions cut 7 bases from V and 3 bases from J, with 10 bases between. The CDR3 consists of 13 residues. As DNA, the CDR3 is TGTGCCAGCACGAGACAAATCAATCAGCCCCAGCATTTT. Its translation: CASTRQINQPQHF.

This chain links TRBV28 with TRBJ2-2; 9 bases match TRBD1. Germline-derived CDR1 and CDR2 are MDHEN and SYDVKM. This CDR3 spans 17 amino acids. The trim removed 2 bases at V and 5 bases at J, leaving 9 bases unmatched. Here the CDR3 reads CASSLPGQGIGTGELFF. In DNA, the CDR3 is TGTGCCAGCAGTTTACCGGGACAGGGCATAGGAACCGGGGAGCTGTTTTTT.